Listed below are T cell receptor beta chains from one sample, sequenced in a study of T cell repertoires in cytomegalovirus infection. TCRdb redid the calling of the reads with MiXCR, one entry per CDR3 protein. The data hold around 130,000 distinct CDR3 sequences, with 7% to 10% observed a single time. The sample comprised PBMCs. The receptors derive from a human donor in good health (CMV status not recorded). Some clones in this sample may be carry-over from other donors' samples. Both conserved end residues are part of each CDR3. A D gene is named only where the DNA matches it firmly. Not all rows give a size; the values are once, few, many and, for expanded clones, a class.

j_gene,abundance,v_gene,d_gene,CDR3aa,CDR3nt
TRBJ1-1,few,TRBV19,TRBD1,CASIHRGANTEAFF,TGTGCCAGTATCCACAGGGGGGCGAACACTGAAGCTTTCTTT
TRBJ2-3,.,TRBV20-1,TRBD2,CSALLAGLSPDTQYF,TGCAGTGCTCTACTAGCGGGACTCAGTCCAGATACGCAGTATTTT
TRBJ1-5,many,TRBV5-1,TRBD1,CASSLDRGSNQPQHF,TGCGCCAGCAGCTTGGACAGGGGATCCAATCAGCCCCAGCATTTT
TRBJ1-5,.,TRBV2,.,CASSWTDSNQPQHF,TGTGCCAGCAGTTGGACGGATAGCAATCAGCCCCAGCATTTT
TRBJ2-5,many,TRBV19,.,CASTPSRDNRDQYF,TGTGCCTCAACACCTAGCCGGGACAATCGGGACCAGTACTTC
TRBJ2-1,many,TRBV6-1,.,CASPIVTGWRHEQFF,TGTGCCAGTCCCATCGTTACGGGGTGGAGGCATGAGCAGTTCTTC
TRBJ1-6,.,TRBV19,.,CASSTPPGGGSPLHF,TGTGCCAGTAGTACCCCCCCGGGTGGGGGATCACCCCTCCACTTT
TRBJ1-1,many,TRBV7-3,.,CASSLDPWGTEAFF,TGTGCCAGCAGCTTAGATCCTTGGGGAACTGAAGCTTTCTTT
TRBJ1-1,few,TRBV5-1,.,CASSFQRRGNTEAFF,TGCGCCAGCAGCTTCCAGAGAAGGGGGAACACTGAAGCTTTCTTT
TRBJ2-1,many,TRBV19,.,CASSAPRSHSYNEQFF,TGTGCCAGTAGTGCCCCTAGGTCACACTCCTACAATGAGCAGTTCTTC
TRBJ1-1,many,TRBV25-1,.,CASRSHNTEAFF,TGTGCCAGCAGATCACACAACACTGAAGCTTTCTTT
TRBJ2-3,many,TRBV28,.,CASSLGGQDTQYF,TGTGCCAGCAGTTTAGGGGGACAAGATACGCAGTATTTT
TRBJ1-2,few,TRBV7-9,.,CASSPAAPAGYGYTF,TGTGCCAGCAGCCCAGCGGCTCCAGCCGGCTATGGCTACACCTTC
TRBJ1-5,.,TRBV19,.,CASTNGASSGNQPQHF,TGTGCCAGTACTAACGGGGCTTCTTCCGGCAATCAGCCCCAGCATTTT
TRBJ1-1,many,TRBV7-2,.,CASSQTWRGNTEAFF,TGTGCCAGCAGCCAGACGTGGAGGGGGAACACTGAAGCTTTCTTT
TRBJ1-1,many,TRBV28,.,CASGVTEAFF,TGTGCCAGCGGAGTAACTGAAGCTTTCTTT
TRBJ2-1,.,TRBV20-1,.,CSARAPGRALFDEQFF,TGCAGTGCTAGAGCCCCTGGCAGGGCCCTCTTCGATGAGCAGTTCTTC
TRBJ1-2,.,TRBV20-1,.,CSAPSKGYTF,TGCAGTGCTCCCAGTAAGGGCTACACCTTC
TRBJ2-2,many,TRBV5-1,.,CASTLGIGMELFF,TGCGCCAGCACTTTAGGAATTGGTATGGAGCTGTTTTTT
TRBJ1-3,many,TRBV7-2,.,CASSDSYGNTIYF,TGTGCCAGCAGCGACTCGTACGGAAACACCATATATTTT
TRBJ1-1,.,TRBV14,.,CASSQDLGSRGAFF,TGTGCCAGCAGCCAAGATCTGGGCAGCCGAGGAGCTTTCTTT
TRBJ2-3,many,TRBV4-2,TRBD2,CASSQAGGLYTQYF,TGTGCCAGCAGCCAAGCGGGGGGGCTTTATACGCAGTATTTT
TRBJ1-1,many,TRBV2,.,CASRRVGLGTEAFF,TGTGCCAGCAGGAGGGTGGGATTGGGCACTGAAGCTTTCTTT
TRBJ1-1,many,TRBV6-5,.,CASSYDNQMNTEAFF,TGTGCCAGCAGTTATGACAATCAAATGAACACTGAAGCTTTCTTT
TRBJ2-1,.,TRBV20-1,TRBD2,CSARGLAGINNEQFF,TGCAGTGCTAGAGGACTAGCGGGGATAAACAATGAGCAGTTCTTC
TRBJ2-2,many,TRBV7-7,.,CASSLATLSQKTGELFF,TGTGCTAGCAGCTTAGCAACCCTATCCCAGAAAACCGGGGAGCTGTTTTTT
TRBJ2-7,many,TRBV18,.,CASSPTKDPNPRPYEQYF,TGTGCCAGCTCACCGACGAAAGACCCTAACCCTCGCCCCTACGAGCAGTACTTC
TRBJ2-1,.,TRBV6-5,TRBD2,CASSYSGLAGYEQFF,TGTGCCAGCAGTTACAGCGGACTAGCGGGGTATGAGCAGTTCTTC
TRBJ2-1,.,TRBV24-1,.,CATSDPSITPSSYNEQFF,TGTGCCACCAGTGATCCATCTATCACACCGAGCTCCTACAATGAGCAGTTCTTC
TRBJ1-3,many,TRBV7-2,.,CASSLKGGATDYF,TGTGCCAGCAGCTTAAAGGGAGGGGCAACGGACTATTTT
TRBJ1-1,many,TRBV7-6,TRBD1,CASSVRQGSEAFF,TGTGCCAGCAGCGTCCGACAGGGGTCTGAAGCTTTCTTT
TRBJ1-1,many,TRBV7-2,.,CASSLEQASGAEAFF,TGTGCCAGCAGCTTAGAACAGGCGTCAGGGGCTGAAGCTTTCTTT
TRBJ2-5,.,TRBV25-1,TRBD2,CASSEFLDAGGGQETQYF,TGTGCCAGCAGTGAATTTTTGGACGCGGGGGGTGGCCAAGAGACCCAGTACTTC
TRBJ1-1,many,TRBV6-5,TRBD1,CASSYPGQGARAFF,TGTGCCAGCAGTTACCCCGGACAGGGGGCCCGAGCTTTCTTT
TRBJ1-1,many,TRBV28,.,CASSTSWRTEAFF,TGTGCCAGCAGTACTTCCTGGAGGACTGAAGCTTTCTTT
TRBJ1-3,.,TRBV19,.,CASRRSGNTIYF,TGTGCCAGTCGGCGATCTGGAAACACCATATATTTT
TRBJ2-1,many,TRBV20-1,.,CSAFSNNEQFF,TGCAGTGCTTTCTCCAACAATGAGCAGTTCTTC
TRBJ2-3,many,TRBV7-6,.,CASSFPGTDTQYF,TGTGCCAGCAGCTTCCCGGGCACAGATACGCAGTATTTT
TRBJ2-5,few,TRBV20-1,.,CSARSQGIQETQYF,TGCAGTGCTAGGAGTCAGGGGATACAAGAGACCCAGTACTTC
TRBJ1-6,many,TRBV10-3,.,CAISERGPGSPLHF,TGTGCCATCAGTGAGCGGGGGCCAGGTTCACCCCTCCACTTT
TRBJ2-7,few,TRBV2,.,CASSDPGGIYEQYF,TGTGCCAGCAGTGATCCTGGAGGGATATACGAGCAGTACTTC
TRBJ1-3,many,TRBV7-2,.,CASSLAPPPRSGNTIYF,TGTGCCAGCAGCTTGGCCCCCCCCCCTCGGTCTGGAAACACCATATATTTT
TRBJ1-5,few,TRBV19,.,CASSIRQSPSSNQPQHF,TGTGCCAGTAGTATCAGGCAGAGCCCTTCTAGCAATCAGCCCCAGCATTTT
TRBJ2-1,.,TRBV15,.,CATSRERLNNEQFF,TGTGCCACCAGCAGAGAACGTCTCAACAATGAGCAGTTCTTC
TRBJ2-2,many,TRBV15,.,CATRGGQNTGELFF,TGTGCCACCAGAGGCGGACAAAACACCGGGGAGCTGTTTTTT
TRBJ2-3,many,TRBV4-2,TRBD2,CASSQEGNERGGDTQYF,TGTGCCAGCAGCCAAGAAGGGAATGAGCGGGGTGGAGATACGCAGTATTTT
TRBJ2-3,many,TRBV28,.,CASSLQGLSTDTQYF,TGTGCCAGCAGTCTACAGGGTTTGAGCACAGATACGCAGTATTTT
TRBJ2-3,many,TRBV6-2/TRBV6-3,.,CASIRDSSVNTQYF,TGTGCCTCCATAAGGGACTCCTCCGTCAATACGCAGTATTTT